The 11 T cell receptor beta chains presented below share a single source sample, sequenced in a study of cytomegalovirus exposure and HLA in healthy donors. It was with 60 Vbeta and 13 Jbeta primers that the PCR ran. Generated by immunoSEQ multiplex PCR, the TCRdb table keeps only in-frame clones and is missing some. The table includes about 150,000 clones, approximately 88% detected once. Input material: PBMCs. These receptors originate from a boy between 2 and 10 years old in good health and CMV-seronegative.

This chain joins TRBV6-6 and TRBJ1-1; D gene unclear. The CDR3 has 11 residues. V lost 5 bases and J lost 3, with 4 bases in between. CDR1 and CDR2 from the germline V gene are MNHNY and SVGAGI (reference sequence). As DNA, the CDR3 is TGTGCCAGCAGTCTTTACACTGAAGCTTTCTTT. Amino acids: CASSLYTEAFF.

The chain joins TRBV2 to TRBJ2-3, with 12 bases fitting TRBD1. The CDR3 runs to 14 residues. Germline CDR1 and CDR2: SNHLY and FYNNEI. Trimming removed 4 bases from V and 5 bases from J; junction bases left unmatched: 1. CDR3: CASSGDRGRDTQYF. CDR3 nucleotides: TGTGCCAGCAGTGGGGACAGGGGGCGAGATACGCAGTATTTT.

V is TRBV30 and J is TRBJ2-5; the match to TRBD2 covers 7 bases. The CDR3 runs 15 residues. With 1 base clipped from V and 2 bases from J, the junction kept 7 bases outside the gene matches. Germline lookup yields CDR1 GTSNPN and CDR2 SVGIG (reference sequence). The CDR3 DNA sequence: TGTGCCTGGAGTGCAGGGAGCGGGGTACAAGAGACCCAGTACTTC. It yields the protein CAWSAGSGVQETQYF.

V usage is TRBV7-2 and J usage is TRBJ2-7, with D maybe TRBD1 (6 bases). The CDR3 sequence is 15 residues long. CDR1 and CDR2 from the germline V gene are SGHTA and FQGNSA. V lost 1 base and J lost 2, with 12 bases in between. In DNA, the CDR3 is TGTGCCAGCAGCTTAGGCCCAGGGGATACCTACGAGCAGTACTTC. It codes for CASSLGPGDTYEQYF.

The rearrangement uses TRBV13 and TRBJ1-3; no definite D call. The V gene lost 5 bases and the J gene lost 2 bases, with 10 bases spanning the gap. The CDR3 covers 14 residues. Germline CDR1 reads PRHDT; CDR2 reads FYEKMQ (reference sequence). The CDR3 DNA follows: TGTGCCAGCAGCGCAACGTCGGCTGGAAACACCATATATTTT. It translates to CASSATSAGNTIYF.

This clone was observed a few times. The chain joins TRBV19 to TRBJ2-7, with a weak D call TRBD1 (6 bases). CDR3 length equals 14 residues. Germline CDR1 reads LNHDA; CDR2 reads SQIVND (reference sequence). The V end was cut by 9 bases, the J end by 1 base, with 16 bases between. This chain's CDR3 is CASGETGTSYEQYF. In DNA, the CDR3 is TGTGCCAGCGGCGAGACCGGGACATCCTACGAGCAGTACTTC.

The gene calls are TRBV11-3 and TRBJ2-3; 13 bases are a match to TRBD2. The V and J ends lost 5 bases and 2 bases, in that order; junction bases with no gene match: 4. There are 16 residues in the CDR3. CDR1 and CDR2 (germline): SGHNT, YENEEA. CDR3 residues: CASSPGLAGHTDTQYF. CDR3 coding DNA: TGTGCCAGCAGCCCGGGACTAGCGGGACACACAGATACGCAGTATTTT.

This chain connects TRBV30 to TRBJ2-1; tentatively, D is TRBD1 (6 bases). Looked up from germline, CDR1 is GTSNPN and CDR2 is SVGIG (reference sequence). Deletions cut 7 bases from V and 5 bases from J, with 12 bases between. The CDR3 is 12 amino acids. The CDR3 here is CAYLRDNNEQFF. The CDR3 bases are TGTGCCTACCTACGGGACAACAATGAGCAGTTCTTC. Supplemented by reference TRBV30 and TRBJ2-1, the full variable domain reads SQTIHQWPATLVQPVGSPLSLECTVEGTSNPNLYWYRQAAGRGLQLLFYSVGIGQISSEVPQNLSASRPQDRQFILSSKKLLLSDSGFYLCAYLRDNNEQFFGPGTRLTVL.

The J gene is TRBJ2-1, the V gene TRBV2, with 8 bases that match TRBD2. The CDR3 runs 16 residues. V lost 7 bases and J lost 0; bases outside the gene matches: 8. Looked up from germline, CDR1 is SNHLY and CDR2 is FYNNEI. CDR3 bases: TGTGCCAGCATGCGAGTAGCGGGGCTCTCCTACAATGAGCAGTTCTTC. This encodes CASMRVAGLSYNEQFF. The whole variable domain, filled in from reference TRBV2 and TRBJ2-1, reads EPEVTQTPSHQVTQMGQEVILRCVPISNHLYFYWYRQILGQKVEFLVSFYNNEISEKSEIFDDQFSVERPDGSNFTLKIRSTKLEDSAMYFCASMRVAGLSYNEQFFGPGTRLTVL.

This clone was detected only once. V and J are TRBV29-1 and TRBJ2-5; 9 nucleotides align to TRBD2. The germline CDR1 and CDR2 sequences are SQVTM and ANQGSEA. J gave up 1 base and V 5 bases, and 2 bases lay outside the gene matches. The CDR3 runs 13 residues. DNA of the CDR3: TGCAGCGTTCAGCGGGGGGCCCAAGAGACCCAGTACTTC. Translating gives CSVQRGAQETQYF.

The CDR3 here is CASSLLPGTGLLDTEAFF. The DNA of the CDR3 is TGTGCCAGCAGCTTACTGCCCGGGACAGGGTTATTGGACACTGAAGCTTTCTTT. The chain recombines TRBV7-8 with TRBJ1-1, with 9 nucleotides matching TRBD1. Trimming at V came to 2 bases and at J to 3 bases, leaving 13 bases not matched to a gene. Germline values: CDR1 SGHVS, CDR2 FQNEAQ. The CDR3 covers 18 residues. Filled out from reference TRBV7-8 and TRBJ1-1, the complete variable domain reads GAGVSQSPRYKVAKRGQDVALRCDPISGHVSLFWYQQALGQGPEFLTYFQNEAQLDKSGLPSDRFFAERPEGSVSTLKIQRTQQEDSAVYLCASSLLPGTGLLDTEAFFGQGTRLTVV.